Listed here is a single T cell receptor (beta chain). Its target is not known. The TCR beta cDNA libraries contained unique molecular identifiers. From the PCR reads, TCRdb called clonotypes with MiXCR, one entry per CDR3 protein. The repertoire holds about 820,000 distinct CDR3 sequences, with about 57% as singletons. This sample stems from a study of post-analysis software for immune sequencing data. Study overall: Patients had relapsing-remitting, secondary progressive or progressive-relapsing multiple sclerosis; some lacked subtype.

The CDR3 is 16 amino acids. Between the trimmed V and J ends, which lost 1 base and 5 bases, there was a span of 17 bases. CDR1 and CDR2 (germline): MGHRA, YSYEKL. Study-level findings and limits: TRBV segments more frequent in patients than in controls numbered roughly 5 and included TRBV5-6, TRBV5-1 and TRBV20-1.

The genes are TRBV4-1 and TRBJ2-5; D is unclear. The material sequenced was blood. The source of this sequence is a girl under 18 with multiple sclerosis. DNA for the CDR3: TGCGCCAGCAGCCAAGTGCCAATAGGACCCCAGGAGACCCAGTACTTC. This gives the protein CASSQVPIGPQETQYF.